The sequence of this T cell receptor beta chain was determined in a study of tumor-infiltrating lymphocytes in primary liver carcinoma. Co-extraction of RNA and DNA was performed on about 20-33 mg of unsorted bulk tissue. On this clonotype: One end of the junction fails to match germline, which may point to a read error.

A constant-region primer primed TCR beta cDNA synthesis from around 500 ng of total RNA. Three nested multiplex PCR rounds of slightly modified ARM-PCR generated TCR beta libraries. The opening two PCR rounds, about 10 cycles each, paired TRBV1-TRBV30 forward primers with a C-beta reverse primer. MiXCR, applied by TCRdb to the multiplex PCR reads, yields one record per CDR3 protein. This table has roughly 100,000 distinct CDR3 sequences, roughly 80% appearing once. The CDR3 spans 16 residues. CDR1 and CDR2 (germline): LGHNA, YSLEER. The sequence was collected from a man aged 35-49 years with primary liver carcinoma and hepatitis B virus infection. The sample consisted of liver tumor tissue from sampling region 3. The subset denotes: tumor region T3, left-lateral pole. The chain has TRBV4-3 and TRBJ2-1; D perhaps matches TRBD2 (6 bases). CDR3 protein: CVSTQETTGRFNEQFF. The CDR3, as DNA: TGCGTCAGCACCCAAGAAACCACGGGGAGGTTCAATGAGCAGTTCTTC.